The 14 T cell receptor beta chains given below trace back to one sample, sequenced in a study of T cell responses to AZD1222 COVID-19 vaccine. Data came from immunoSEQ multiplex PCR; TCRdb stores just in-frame clones and leaves some out. The sample lists more than 150,000 clones, over 80% occurring once. The sequences come from peripheral blood, collected on day 0 of AZD1222 vaccination. The receptor source for this set is an adult in good health.

This clone showed up just a few times. This rearrangement joins TRBV7-9 to TRBJ2-7, with D tentatively TRBD1 (6 bases). Trimming removed 4 bases at V and 2 bases at J, with 12 bases between. This CDR3 comprises 14 residues. Per the germline V gene, CDR1 is SEHNR and CDR2 is FQNEAQ (reference sequence). CDR3 in amino acids: CASSSTQGTYEQYF. The CDR3 DNA follows: TGTGCCAGCAGCTCGACACAGGGCACCTACGAGCAGTACTTC. The variable domain in full, completed from reference TRBV7-9 and TRBJ2-7, reads DTGVSQNPRHKITKRGQNVTFRCDPISEHNRLYWYRQTLGQGPEFLTYFQNEAQLEKSRLLSDRFSAERPKGSFSTLEIQRTEQGDSAMYLCASSSTQGTYEQYFGPGTRLTVT.

With respect to this clone: This sample includes further DNA sequences coding for the same CDR3. The chain couples TRBV28 to TRBJ2-3, with TRBD2 identical over 12 bases. The CDR3 spans 15 residues. Germline CDR1 and CDR2: MDHEN and SYDVKM. With 3 bases clipped from V and 3 bases from J, the junction kept 1 base outside the gene matches. The CDR3 DNA reads as TGTGCCAGCAGTTTGACTAGCGGGGGAACAGATACGCAGTATTTT. It codes for CASSLTSGGTDTQYF.

The chain links TRBV25-1 to TRBJ1-3; D may be TRBD1 (5 bases). The V and J ends lost 5 bases and 0 bases respectively, with 11 bases between them. From germline, CDR1 is MGHDK and CDR2 SYGVNS. The CDR3 totals 15 residues. The CDR3 nucleotides are TGTGCCAGCAGTCCCGGGGGGGGCTCTGGAAACACCATATATTTT. It encodes CASSPGGGSGNTIYF.

This chain joins TRBV27 and TRBJ1-5, with 10 bases fitting TRBD1. CDR3 length equals 16 residues. Germline values: CDR1 MNHEY, CDR2 SMNVEV (reference sequence). Unmatched junction bases numbered 10, after V lost 5 bases and J lost 6 bases. As DNA, the CDR3 is TGTGCCAGCAGTCGATCAACCGGGACAGGGGTTCAGCCCCAGCATTTT. Translation gives CASSRSTGTGVQPQHF.

The chain employs TRBV25-1 and TRBJ2-7; 8 bases map to TRBD2. The CDR3 loop spans 15 amino acids. Unmatched junction bases numbered 11, after V lost 5 bases and J lost 5 bases. Germline V lookup: CDR1 MGHDK, CDR2 SYGVNS. The CDR3 bases are TGTGCCAGCAGTCCCTTTAGCGGGACGAACCACGAGCAGTACTTC. It is translated as CASSPFSGTNHEQYF.

This clone was counted a single time. The gene calls are TRBV19 and TRBJ1-2; 8 bases are a match to TRBD1. After removal of 6 bases from V and 4 bases from J, the junction contained 10 bases not matched to a gene. Germline values: CDR1 LNHDA, CDR2 SQIVND (reference sequence). The CDR3 spans 15 residues. For the CDR3, the DNA is TGTGCCAGTAGCAACCCCCGGACAGGGACCTATGGCTACACCTTC. Translating it yields CASSNPRTGTYGYTF.

Here the CDR3 DNA reads TGTGCCAGCAGTTACGGACAGGGGGCAAGTCAGCCCCAGCATTTT. Its protein is CASSYGQGASQPQHF. V usage is TRBV6-5 and J usage is TRBJ1-5; 11 nucleotides agree with TRBD1. J gave up 6 bases and V 2 bases, and 3 bases lay outside the gene matches. Germline V gene sequence: CDR1 MNHEY, CDR2 SVGAGI. The CDR3 runs 15 residues.

The genes are TRBV19 and TRBJ2-1; possibly TRBD1 for D (6 bases). Germline V gene data show CDR1 as LNHDA and CDR2 as SQIVND (reference sequence). The CDR3 is 13 residues long. The V and J ends lost 9 bases and 4 bases respectively, with 13 bases between them. Here the CDR3 DNA reads TGTGCCAGCTGGGGGCCTCCGTACAATGAGCAGTTCTTC. Its protein product is CASWGPPYNEQFF.

This chain joins TRBV6-6 and TRBJ2-7; no definite D call. The germline CDR1 and CDR2 sequences are MNHNY and SVGAGI (reference sequence). This CDR3 has 13 amino acids. V lost 4 bases, J lost 4 bases, and 11 bases lay in between. CDR3 loop: CASSFPTLYEQYF. As DNA, the CDR3 is TGTGCCAGCAGTTTCCCCACCCTTTACGAGCAGTACTTC.

The chain joins TRBV6-6 to TRBJ1-5; a possible D gene is TRBD1 (6 bases). CDR3 size: 14 residues. CDR1 is MNHNY, CDR2 SVGAGI, per germline (reference sequence). Deletions cut 5 bases from V and 5 bases from J, with 13 bases between. The CDR3 sequence: CASSIQGLDQPQHF. CDR3 bases: TGTGCCAGCAGTATACAGGGTCTCGATCAGCCCCAGCATTTT.

The chain employs TRBV10-3 and TRBJ1-6, with 9 bases that match TRBD1. The germline V gene has CDR1 ENHRY and CDR2 SYGVKD. This CDR3 has 14 amino acids. J gave up 9 bases and V 3 bases, and 3 bases lay outside the gene matches. As DNA, the CDR3 is TGTGCCATCAGTGAAGGACAGGGGAGTTCACCCCTCCACTTT. Translated, it gives CAISEGQGSSPLHF.

There are a few counts of this clone. This chain links TRBV27 with TRBJ1-6; TRBD1 agrees at 9 bases. Germline assignment: CDR1 MNHEY and CDR2 SMNVEV (reference sequence). The CDR3 contains 17 residues. V shed 4 bases and J 7 bases; nucleotides not matched to a gene: 11. CDR3 coding DNA: TGTGCCAGCAGTTCCTACACAGGGGGCGGCCCCAATTCACCCCTCCACTTT. It specifies CASSSYTGGGPNSPLHF.

A remark on this clone: The same CDR3 arises from other DNA sequences in this sample as well. The CDR3: CASSRDRGGYTF. Here the CDR3 DNA reads TGTGCCAGCAGTCGAGACAGGGGTGGCTACACCTTC. The rearrangement links TRBV6-5 to TRBJ1-2; the match to TRBD1 covers 8 bases. The CDR3 runs 12 residues. V was clipped by 5 bases and J by 7 bases; unmatched bases: 3. CDR1 is MNHEY, CDR2 SVGAGI, per germline.

The V call is TRBV27, the J call TRBJ2-2; maybe TRBD2 (6 bases). The CDR3 is made up of 15 amino acids. V was cut by 8 bases and J by 4 bases, with 17 bases left in between. Germline V gene sequence: CDR1 MNHEY, CDR2 SMNVEV (reference sequence). The CDR3 DNA follows: TGTGCCAGCCGTAAATCACCCGGGAGCACCGGGGAGCTGTTTTTT. Translated: CASRKSPGSTGELFF.